A single sample gave rise to the 11 T cell receptor beta chains below, sequenced in a study of control samples from healthy donors and cancer patients. Produced via immunoSEQ multiplex PCR; TCRdb's table is partial and in-frame only. Of fewer than 45,000 clones detected, around 90% appear once; the ten largest clones hold about a fifth. Sequencing was carried out using PBMCs. Receptors were obtained from a woman between 40 and 55 years old with head and neck cancer.

The V and J genes are TRBV7-3 and TRBJ2-7; TRBD2 aligns across 8 bases. The CDR3 sequence is 13 residues long. The J segment lost 6 bases and the V segment lost 1 base, leaving 2 bases of the junction unmatched. CDR1 and CDR2 (germline): SGHTA, FQGTGA. This chain's CDR3 is CASSLKAGVEQYF. The CDR3 DNA follows: TGTGCCAGCAGCTTAAAAGCGGGAGTCGAGCAGTACTTC.

The V gene is TRBV19, the J gene TRBJ1-4; D gene ambiguous. Trimming took 4 bases from V and 1 from J, leaving 16 bases between them. The germline V gene has CDR1 LNHDA and CDR2 SQIVND (reference sequence). This CDR3 comprises 17 residues. The CDR3 reads CASSTLTRGETNEKLFF. The CDR3 bases are TGTGCCAGTAGTACCCTCACGCGGGGAGAAACTAATGAAAAACTGTTTTTT.

This clone was seen once. The CDR3 sequence is CASSTDRFYEQYF. The CDR3 DNA follows: TGTGCCAGCAGTACTGACAGATTCTACGAGCAGTACTTC. The chain uses TRBV12-3 or TRBV12-4 and TRBJ2-7; D is perhaps TRBD1 (5 bases). Trimming removed 5 bases from V and 3 bases from J, with 11 bases in between. The CDR3 spans 13 residues.

The chain uses TRBV19 and TRBJ1-5; 10 positions agree with TRBD1. The CDR3 extends over 15 amino acids. CDR1 is LNHDA and CDR2 is SQIVND in the germline V gene (reference sequence). J lost 7 bases, V lost 6 bases, and 9 bases had no gene match. The CDR3: CASSYDRGRNQPQHF. CDR3 DNA sequence: TGTGCCAGTAGCTACGACAGGGGGCGAAACCAGCCCCAGCATTTT.

The genes are TRBV6-5 and TRBJ2-7; 9 nucleotides line up with TRBD2. CDR3 length: 15 residues. CDR1 and CDR2 (germline): MNHEY, SVGAGI. The V gene end was trimmed by 5 bases and the J gene end by 0 bases; junction bases not matched to a gene: 5. Here the CDR3 reads CASSPLAGFSYEQYF. The DNA for the CDR3 is TGTGCCAGCAGTCCTCTAGCGGGGTTCTCCTACGAGCAGTACTTC.

This chain uses TRBV28 with TRBJ1-1; 8 bases fit TRBD1. V was pared by 4 bases and J by 5 bases, with 9 bases of the junction left unmatched. Germline-derived CDR1 and CDR2 are MDHEN and SYDVKM. The CDR3 length is 15 residues. CDR3 region: CASSSHGQGRTEAFF. CDR3 coding DNA: TGTGCCAGCAGTTCCCATGGACAGGGAAGGACTGAAGCTTTCTTT.

The genes are TRBV6-5 and TRBJ1-6; D gene uncertain. Trimming removed 11 bases at V and 5 bases at J, with 16 bases between. Germline V gene data show CDR1 as MNHEY and CDR2 as SVGAGI. This CDR3 has 14 amino acids. The CDR3 loop reads CAGGREIDNSPLHF. The CDR3 region has the DNA TGTGCCGGAGGGAGGGAGATTGATAATTCACCCCTCCACTTT.

The rearrangement links TRBV6-5 to TRBJ1-1; D gene ambiguous. CDR1 MNHEY and CDR2 SVGAGI come from the germline V gene. V lost 0 bases and J lost 4, with 9 bases in between. CDR3 size: 14 residues. CDR3 amino acids: CASSYSMSGTEAFF. The CDR3 DNA sequence: TGTGCCAGCAGTTACTCGATGTCCGGCACTGAAGCTTTCTTT.

This clone appeared once. The rearrangement uses TRBV11-1 and TRBJ1-1, with a possible D match to TRBD1 (5 bases). CDR1 and CDR2 from the germline V gene are SGHAT and FQDESV (reference sequence). Trimming removed 4 bases from V and 0 bases from J, with 12 bases in between. This CDR3 comprises 15 residues. The CDR3 sequence: CASSWRGTMNTEAFF. DNA of the CDR3: TGTGCCAGCAGCTGGAGGGGCACTATGAACACTGAAGCTTTCTTT.

The chain is built from TRBV20-1 and TRBJ1-5; D not resolved. The CDR3 runs 10 residues. Per the germline V gene, CDR1 is DFQATT and CDR2 is SNEGSKA (reference sequence). V gave up 3 bases and J gave up 4 bases, with 1 base separating them. The CDR3 region is CSASNQPQHF. The DNA of the CDR3 is TGCAGTGCTAGTAATCAGCCCCAGCATTTT.

The chain has TRBV19 and TRBJ2-1, with no clear D. CDR1 and CDR2 (germline): LNHDA, SQIVND (reference sequence). Deletions cut 3 bases from V and 0 bases from J, with 9 bases between. The CDR3 consists of 15 residues. The CDR3: CASSIMPVSYNEQFF. Written as DNA, the CDR3 is TGTGCCAGTAGTATTATGCCCGTCTCCTACAATGAGCAGTTCTTC. The complete variable domain, with remaining parts taken from reference TRBV19 and TRBJ2-1, reads DGGITQSPKYLFRKEGQNVTLSCEQNLNHDAMYWYRQDPGQGLRLIYYSQIVNDFQKGDIAEGYSVSREKKESFPLTVTSAQKNPTAFYLCASSIMPVSYNEQFFGPGTRLTVL.